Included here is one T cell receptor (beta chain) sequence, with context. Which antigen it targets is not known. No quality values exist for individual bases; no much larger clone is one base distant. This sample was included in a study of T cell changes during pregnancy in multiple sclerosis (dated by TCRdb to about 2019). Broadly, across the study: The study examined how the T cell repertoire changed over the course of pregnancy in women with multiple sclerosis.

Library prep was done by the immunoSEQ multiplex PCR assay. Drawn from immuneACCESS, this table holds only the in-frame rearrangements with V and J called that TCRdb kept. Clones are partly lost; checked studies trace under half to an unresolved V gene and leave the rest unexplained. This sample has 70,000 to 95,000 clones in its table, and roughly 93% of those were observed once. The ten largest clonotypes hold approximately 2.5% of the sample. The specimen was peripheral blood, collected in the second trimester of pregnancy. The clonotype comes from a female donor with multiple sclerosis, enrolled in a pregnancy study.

The CDR3 protein is CASTYGSVLNEKLFF. The DNA is as follows: TGTGCCAGTACCTACGGGAGCGTCCTTAATGAAAAACTGTTTTTT. This chain joins TRBV19 to TRBJ1-4; the D gene cannot be resolved reliably. From a lookup of the germline V gene (reference sequence), CDR1 and CDR2 are LNHDA and SQIVND. V drops 7 bases and J drops 4 bases, leaving 16 bases in between. The CDR3 goes from the cysteine to the phenylalanine over 15 residues. Of all the DNA, just the CDR3 is kept, 45 bases in frame from base 1.